These 16 T cell receptor beta chains were sequenced from one sample in a study of blood T cell repertoires in COVID-19. Measured with immunoSEQ multiplex PCR; TCRdb has only the in-frame clones, and not every one. Of about 180,000 clones detected, 80% to 90% appear once; the ten largest clones hold 1.9%. The sample was peripheral blood. The receptor set was obtained from a man between 18 and 29 years old who had recovered from COVID-19.

This clone was seen a single time. V usage is TRBV7-9 and J usage is TRBJ1-1; a possible D gene is TRBD1 (5 bases). Germline CDR1 and CDR2: SEHNR and FQNEAQ (reference sequence). The CDR3 runs 15 residues. The ends were cut back, 4 bases at V and 1 base at J, with 13 bases in the middle. CDR3: CASSSRGGENTEAFF. In DNA form, the CDR3 reads TGTGCCAGCAGCTCAAGGGGAGGGGAGAACACTGAAGCTTTCTTT. The complete variable domain, with remaining parts taken from reference TRBV7-9 and TRBJ1-1, reads DTGVSQNPRHKITKRGQNVTFRCDPISEHNRLYWYRQTLGQGPEFLTYFQNEAQLEKSRLLSDRFSAERPKGSFSTLEIQRTEQGDSAMYLCASSSRGGENTEAFFGQGTRLTVV.

This chain links TRBV5-1 with TRBJ2-7, with D possibly being TRBD1 (5 bases). V was cut by 4 bases and J by 3 bases, with 20 bases left in between. This CDR3 is built from 16 residues. Germline V gives CDR1 SGHRS, CDR2 YFSETQ. The CDR3 here is CASSLADTSRRYEQYF. DNA for the CDR3: TGCGCCAGCAGCCTGGCGGACACGAGCAGGCGCTACGAGCAGTACTTC.

The J gene is TRBJ1-5, the V gene TRBV14, with a tentative D call TRBD1 (5 bases). In germline, CDR1 is SGHDN, CDR2 FVKESK. The ends were cut back, 0 bases at V and 10 bases at J, with 10 bases in the middle. This CDR3 is 13 amino acids long. The CDR3 here is CASSQDIGTPQHF. The CDR3 DNA sequence: TGTGCCAGCAGCCAAGATATAGGGACTCCCCAGCATTTT.

This chain connects TRBV4-3 to TRBJ2-7; 9 bases fit TRBD1. V gave up 0 bases and J gave up 1 base; unmatched junction bases: 10. The CDR3 is 18 residues long. Germline-derived CDR1 and CDR2 are LGHNA and YSLEER. CDR3 in DNA: TGCGCCAGCAGCCAAGATAGATCGTTTGGGACAGGGTCCTACGAGCAGTACTTC. Its protein is CASSQDRSFGTGSYEQYF.

The J gene is TRBJ2-1, the V gene TRBV6-5, with 7 bases aligning to TRBD2. J gave up 7 bases and V 5 bases, and 11 bases lay outside the gene matches. CDR1 is MNHEY and CDR2 is SVGAGI in the germline V gene. This CDR3 is built from 15 residues. CDR3: CASSHPSGIKNEQFF. CDR3 coding DNA: TGTGCCAGCAGTCACCCGAGCGGGATCAAGAATGAGCAGTTCTTC.

The V and J genes are TRBV5-8 and TRBJ1-3; D gene uncertain. Germline CDR1 and CDR2: SGHTS and YDEGEE. The V end was cut by 4 bases, the J end by 2 bases, with 4 bases between. The CDR3 has 12 amino acids. The chain's CDR3 is CASSPTGNTIYF. The CDR3 DNA sequence: TGTGCCAGCAGCCCAACTGGAAACACCATATATTTT.

The chain is built from TRBV5-1 and TRBJ2-7, with D maybe TRBD2 (5 bases). CDR3 length: 13 amino acids. Germline assignment: CDR1 SGHRS and CDR2 YFSETQ. V gave up 2 bases and J gave up 3 bases, with 9 bases separating them. This chain's CDR3 is CASSLAVSYEQYF. CDR3 in DNA: TGCGCCAGCAGCTTAGCGGTTAGCTACGAGCAGTACTTC.

The rearrangement joins TRBV6-5 to TRBJ2-6, with D tentatively TRBD2 (6 bases). The V end was cut by 5 bases, the J end by 10 bases, with 15 bases between. This CDR3 is built from 14 residues. Germline V gene sequence: CDR1 MNHEY, CDR2 SVGAGI. This chain's CDR3 is CASSRAGGKNVLTF. The CDR3 coding sequence is TGTGCCAGCAGTCGGGCTGGGGGGAAAAACGTCCTGACTTTC.

The V and J genes are TRBV28 and TRBJ1-1; a possible D gene is TRBD1 (5 bases). V lost 1 base and J lost 7, with 13 bases in between. Germline CDR1 MDHEN, CDR2 SYDVKM. The CDR3 sequence is 14 residues long. In DNA, the CDR3 is TGTGCCAGCAGTTTATCAGTCAGGGCGATTGAAGCTTTCTTT. Translated: CASSLSVRAIEAFF.

A single count supports this clone. The chain combines TRBV13 with TRBJ2-7; 10 bases are shared with TRBD1. Trimming at V came to 5 bases and at J to 5 bases, leaving 6 bases not matched to a gene. From germline, CDR1 is PRHDT and CDR2 FYEKMQ (reference sequence). This CDR3 comprises 14 residues. In DNA form, the CDR3 reads TGTGCCAGCAGCCTCCGGGACAGGGGTGACGAGCAGTACTTC. Its protein is CASSLRDRGDEQYF.

This rearrangement joins TRBV7-2 to TRBJ2-7; 7 bases align to TRBD1. Trimming cost V 1 base and J 3 bases; bases outside gene matches: 3. The CDR3 is made up of 14 amino acids. Germline V gene data show CDR1 as SGHTA and CDR2 as FQGNSA. CDR3 sequence: CASSLGQGGYEQYF. The CDR3 region has the DNA TGTGCCAGCAGCTTAGGACAGGGCGGCTACGAGCAGTACTTC.

On this clone: This CDR3 is also generated by other DNA sequences in the sample. The CDR3 region is CASSLGQGNEKLFF. DNA for the CDR3: TGTGCCAGCAGCTTAGGACAGGGGAATGAAAAACTGTTTTTT. The chain links TRBV7-9 to TRBJ1-4; TRBD1 matches at 8 bases. There are 14 residues in the CDR3. CDR1 and CDR2 from the germline V gene are SEHNR and FQNEAQ (reference sequence). The V and J ends lost 1 base and 5 bases, in that order; junction bases with no gene match: 0.

V gene TRBV19 combines with J gene TRBJ1-1; tentative D call: TRBD1 (6 bases). There are 12 residues in the CDR3. Germline CDR1 and CDR2: LNHDA and SQIVND (reference sequence). V lost 5 bases and J lost 6, with 10 bases in between. The CDR3 sequence is CASSSYRAEAFF. The CDR3 region has the DNA TGTGCCAGTAGTTCATACAGGGCTGAAGCTTTCTTT. Based on the CDR3 plus reference TRBV19 and TRBJ1-1, the full variable domain is DGGITQSPKYLFRKEGQNVTLSCEQNLNHDAMYWYRQDPGQGLRLIYYSQIVNDFQKGDIAEGYSVSREKKESFPLTVTSAQKNPTAFYLCASSSYRAEAFFGQGTRLTVV.

The rearrangement links TRBV2 to TRBJ1-5; TRBD1 agrees at 9 bases. This CDR3 has 15 amino acids. J was trimmed by 7 bases and V by 5 bases; bases with no gene match: 9. CDR1 SNHLY and CDR2 FYNNEI come from the germline V gene. In DNA form, the CDR3 reads TGTGCCAGCAGTTCCGGACAGGGGCGAGAACAGCCCCAGCATTTT. Its translation is CASSSGQGREQPQHF.

The chain recombines TRBV3-1 (or the pseudogene TRBV3-2) with TRBJ2-5, with 8 bases identical to TRBD2. This CDR3 contains 16 residues. CDR1 and CDR2 (germline): LGHDT, YNNKEL (reference sequence). Unmatched junction bases numbered 11, after V lost 4 bases and J lost 4 bases. The DNA for the CDR3 is TGTGCCAGCAGCCTACGGACCGGGAGGGCCGGAGAGACCCAGTACTTC. This gives the protein CASSLRTGRAGETQYF.

This clone was observed a single time. The chain uses TRBV6-6 and TRBJ2-4; TRBD2 matches at 10 bases. The ends lost 2 bases at V and 8 bases at J; junction bases unmatched: 9. CDR3 size: 16 residues. The germline V gene encodes CDR1 MNHNY and CDR2 SVGAGI (reference sequence). The CDR3 loop is CASSYPASGSGDIQYF. The CDR3 DNA reads TGTGCCAGCAGTTACCCGGCTAGCGGGAGTGGAGACATTCAGTACTTC.